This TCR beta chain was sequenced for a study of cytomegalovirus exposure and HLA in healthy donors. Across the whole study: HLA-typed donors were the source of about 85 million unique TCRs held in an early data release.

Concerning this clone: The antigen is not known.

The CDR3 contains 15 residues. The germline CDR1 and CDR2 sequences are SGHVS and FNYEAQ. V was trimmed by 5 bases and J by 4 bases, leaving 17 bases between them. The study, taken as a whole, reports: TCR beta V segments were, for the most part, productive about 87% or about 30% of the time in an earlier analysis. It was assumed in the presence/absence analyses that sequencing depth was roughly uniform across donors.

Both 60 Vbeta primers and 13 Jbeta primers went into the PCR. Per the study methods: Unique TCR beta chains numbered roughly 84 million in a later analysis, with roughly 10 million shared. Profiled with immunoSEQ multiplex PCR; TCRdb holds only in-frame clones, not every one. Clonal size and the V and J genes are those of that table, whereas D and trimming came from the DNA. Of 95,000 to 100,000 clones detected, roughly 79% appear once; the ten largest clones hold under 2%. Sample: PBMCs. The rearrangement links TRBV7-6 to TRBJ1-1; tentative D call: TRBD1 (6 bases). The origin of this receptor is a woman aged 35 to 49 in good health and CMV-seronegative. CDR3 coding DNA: TGTGCCAGCAGCCCACCAAGTAGAGGGGGCACTGAAGCTTTCTTT. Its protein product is CASSPPSRGGTEAFF. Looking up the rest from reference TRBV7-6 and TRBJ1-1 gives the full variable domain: GAGVSQSPRYKVTKRGQDVALRCDPISGHVSLYWYRQALGQGPEFLTYFNYEAQQDKSGLPNDRFSAERPEGSISTLTIQRTEQRDSAMYRCASSPPSRGGTEAFFGQGTRLTVV.